This T cell receptor (beta chain) was sequenced for a study of T cell changes during pregnancy in multiple sclerosis. Sequenced by immunoSEQ multiplex PCR; TCRdb stores in-frame clones only, minus some. The repertoire holds about 44,000 clones, with approximately 92% as singletons. Specimen: CD4+ T cells from peripheral blood mononuclear cells, collected before pregnancy. The sequence was collected from a female donor with multiple sclerosis, enrolled in a pregnancy study.

CDR3 coding DNA: TGCGCCAGCAGAGTGGGGACAGTGAACACCGGGGAGCTGTTTTTT. Translating gives CASRVGTVNTGELFF. The chain links TRBV5-1 to TRBJ2-2; 7 nucleotides agree with TRBD1. In germline, CDR1 is SGHRS, CDR2 YFSETQ. Trimming took 5 bases from V and 1 from J; bases not matched to a gene: 5. CDR3 size: 15 residues.